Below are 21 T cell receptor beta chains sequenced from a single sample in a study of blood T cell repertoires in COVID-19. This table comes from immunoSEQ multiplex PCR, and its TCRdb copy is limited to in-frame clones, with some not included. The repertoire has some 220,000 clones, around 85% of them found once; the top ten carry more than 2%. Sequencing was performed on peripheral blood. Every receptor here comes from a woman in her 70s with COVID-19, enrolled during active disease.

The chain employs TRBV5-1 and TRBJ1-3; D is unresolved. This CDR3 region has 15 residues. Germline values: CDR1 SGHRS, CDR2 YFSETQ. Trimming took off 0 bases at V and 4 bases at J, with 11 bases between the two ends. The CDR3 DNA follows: TGCGCCAGCAGCTTGGACAGCACTCTCGGAAACACCATATATTTT. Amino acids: CASSLDSTLGNTIYF. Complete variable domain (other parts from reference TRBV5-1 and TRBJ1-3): KAGVTQTPRYLIKTRGQQVTLSCSPISGHRSVSWYQQTPGQGLQFLFEYFSETQRNKGNFPGRFSGRQFSNSRSEMNVSTLELGDSALYLCASSLDSTLGNTIYFGEGSWLTVV.

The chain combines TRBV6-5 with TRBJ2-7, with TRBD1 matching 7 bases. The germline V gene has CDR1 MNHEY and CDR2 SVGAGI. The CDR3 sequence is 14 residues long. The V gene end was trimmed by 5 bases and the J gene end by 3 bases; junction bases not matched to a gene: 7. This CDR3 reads CASSRQNRGYEQYF. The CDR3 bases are TGTGCCAGCAGTCGCCAAAACAGGGGCTACGAGCAGTACTTC.

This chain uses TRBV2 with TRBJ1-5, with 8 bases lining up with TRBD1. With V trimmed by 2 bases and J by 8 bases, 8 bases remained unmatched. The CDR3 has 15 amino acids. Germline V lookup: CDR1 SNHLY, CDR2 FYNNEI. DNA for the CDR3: TGTGCCAGCAGTGAAACGGGGTCGACAGGGGAGCCCCAGCATTTT. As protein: CASSETGSTGEPQHF.

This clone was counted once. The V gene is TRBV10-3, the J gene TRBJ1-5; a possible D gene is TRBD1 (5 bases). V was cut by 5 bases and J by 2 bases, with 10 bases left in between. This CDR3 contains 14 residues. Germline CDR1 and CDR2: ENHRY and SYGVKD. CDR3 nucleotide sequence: TGTGCCATCAGTAACCTAGGGGGCAATCAGCCCCAGCATTTT. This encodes CAISNLGGNQPQHF.

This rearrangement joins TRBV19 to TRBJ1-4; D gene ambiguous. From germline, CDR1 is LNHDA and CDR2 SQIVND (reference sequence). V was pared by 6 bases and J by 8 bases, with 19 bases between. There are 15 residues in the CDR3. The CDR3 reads CASSTRRENLEKLFF. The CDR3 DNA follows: TGTGCCAGTAGCACCAGGCGAGAAAACTTGGAAAAACTGTTTTTT.

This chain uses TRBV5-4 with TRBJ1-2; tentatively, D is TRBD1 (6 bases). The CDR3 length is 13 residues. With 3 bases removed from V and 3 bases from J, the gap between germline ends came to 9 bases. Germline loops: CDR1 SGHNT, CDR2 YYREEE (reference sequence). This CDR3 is CASSYPGDYGYTF. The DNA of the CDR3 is TGTGCCAGCAGCTACCCAGGGGACTATGGCTACACCTTC.

Here the CDR3 DNA reads TGCAGTGCTAGTTCCCCGGGACACCGAAATGGCTACACCTTC. It translates to CSASSPGHRNGYTF. The J gene is TRBJ1-2, the V gene TRBV20-1; tentative D call: TRBD1 (6 bases). The V end lost 3 bases, the J end lost 6 bases, and 17 bases lay between the germline ends. The CDR3 spans 14 residues. Germline CDR1 is DFQATT and CDR2 is SNEGSKA (reference sequence).

CDR3 DNA sequence: TGTGCCAGCAGTTCGAGCGTACAGGGCCTCAGTCAGCCCCAGCATTTT. It translates to CASSSSVQGLSQPQHF. This chain links TRBV6-5 with TRBJ1-5, with a possible D match to TRBD1 (6 bases). CDR3 length: 16 amino acids. Looked up from germline, CDR1 is MNHEY and CDR2 is SVGAGI. V dropped 4 bases and J dropped 6 bases, with 19 bases sitting between them.

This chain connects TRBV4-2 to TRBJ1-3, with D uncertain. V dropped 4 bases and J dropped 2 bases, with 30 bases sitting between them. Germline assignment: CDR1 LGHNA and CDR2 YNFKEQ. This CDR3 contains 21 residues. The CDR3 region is CASSRGSRTDTILGAGNTIYF. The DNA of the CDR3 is TGTGCCAGCAGCCGAGGGTCCCGGACCGACACAATACTGGGCGCTGGAAACACCATATATTTT.

The CDR3 here is CASSLGQTSGNTIYF. For the CDR3, the DNA is TGTGCCAGCTCACTAGGACAGACATCTGGAAACACCATATATTTT. The genes are TRBV18 and TRBJ1-3; possible D gene TRBD1, 6 bases. V lost 4 bases, J lost 1 base, and 11 bases lay in between. The CDR3 spans 15 residues. CDR1 KGHSH and CDR2 LQKENI come from the germline V gene.

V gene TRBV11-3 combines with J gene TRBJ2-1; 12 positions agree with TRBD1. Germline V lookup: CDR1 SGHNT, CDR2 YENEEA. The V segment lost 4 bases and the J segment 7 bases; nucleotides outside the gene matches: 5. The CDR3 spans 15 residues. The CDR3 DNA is TGTGCCAGCAGCTCCCGGGACAGGGGGCGGAATGAGCAGTTCTTC. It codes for CASSSRDRGRNEQFF.

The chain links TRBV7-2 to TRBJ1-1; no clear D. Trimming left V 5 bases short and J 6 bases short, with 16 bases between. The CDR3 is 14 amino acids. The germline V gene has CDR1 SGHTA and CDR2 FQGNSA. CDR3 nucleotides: TGTGCCAGCAGCATACCAAACTCCGGGGCTGAAGCTTTCTTT. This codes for CASSIPNSGAEAFF.

CDR3 amino acids: CASSETLANEKLFF. CDR3 in DNA: TGTGCCAGCAGTGAGACCCTAGCTAATGAAAAACTGTTTTTT. The rearrangement joins TRBV25-1 to TRBJ1-4; D call uncertain. V lost 3 bases to trimming and J lost 3 bases, with 8 bases between them. This CDR3 comprises 14 residues. CDR1 and CDR2 (germline): MGHDK, SYGVNS.

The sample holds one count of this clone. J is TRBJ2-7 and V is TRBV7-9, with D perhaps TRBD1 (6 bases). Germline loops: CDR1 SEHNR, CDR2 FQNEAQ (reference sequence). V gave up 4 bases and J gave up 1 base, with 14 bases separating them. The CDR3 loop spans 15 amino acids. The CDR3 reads CASSYRQDTSYEQYF. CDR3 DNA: TGTGCCAGCAGCTACCGACAGGACACTTCCTACGAGCAGTACTTC.

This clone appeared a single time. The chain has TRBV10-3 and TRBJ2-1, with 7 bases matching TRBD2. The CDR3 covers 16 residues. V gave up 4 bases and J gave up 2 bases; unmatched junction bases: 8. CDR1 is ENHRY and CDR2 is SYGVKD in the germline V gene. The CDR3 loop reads CAISGRASGTYNEQFF. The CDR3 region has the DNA TGTGCCATCAGTGGGAGGGCTAGCGGTACCTACAATGAGCAGTTCTTC.

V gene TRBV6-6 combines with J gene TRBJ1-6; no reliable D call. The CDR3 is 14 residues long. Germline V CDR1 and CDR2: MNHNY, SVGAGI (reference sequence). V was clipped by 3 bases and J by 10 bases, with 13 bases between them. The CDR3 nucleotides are TGTGCCAGCAGTTATTTAGAACAGACATCACCCCTCCACTTT. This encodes CASSYLEQTSPLHF.

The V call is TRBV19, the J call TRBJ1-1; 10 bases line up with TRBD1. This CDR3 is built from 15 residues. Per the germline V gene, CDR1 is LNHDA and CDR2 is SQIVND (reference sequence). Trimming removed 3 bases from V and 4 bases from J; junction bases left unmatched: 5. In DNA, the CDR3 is TGTGCCAGTAGTATCTGGGACAGGGGAGGCACTGAAGCTTTCTTT. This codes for CASSIWDRGGTEAFF.

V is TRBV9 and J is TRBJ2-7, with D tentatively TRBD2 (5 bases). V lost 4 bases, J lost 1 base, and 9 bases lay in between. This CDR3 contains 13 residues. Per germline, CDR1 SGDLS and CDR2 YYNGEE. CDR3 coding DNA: TGTGCCAGCAGCCCCAGCGGTTCCTACGAGCAGTACTTC. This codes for CASSPSGSYEQYF.

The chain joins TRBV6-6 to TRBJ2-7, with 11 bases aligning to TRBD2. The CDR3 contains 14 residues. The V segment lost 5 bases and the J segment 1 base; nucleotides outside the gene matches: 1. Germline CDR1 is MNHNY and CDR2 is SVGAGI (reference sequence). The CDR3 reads CASSRLAGSYEQYF. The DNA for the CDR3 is TGTGCCAGCAGTAGACTAGCGGGGTCCTACGAGCAGTACTTC.

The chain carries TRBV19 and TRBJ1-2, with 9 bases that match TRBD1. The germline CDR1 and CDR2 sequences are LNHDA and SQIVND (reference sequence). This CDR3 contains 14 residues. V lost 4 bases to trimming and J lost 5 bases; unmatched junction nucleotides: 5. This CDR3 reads CASSRTGTGYGYTF. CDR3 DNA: TGTGCCAGTAGTAGAACCGGGACAGGGTATGGCTACACCTTC.

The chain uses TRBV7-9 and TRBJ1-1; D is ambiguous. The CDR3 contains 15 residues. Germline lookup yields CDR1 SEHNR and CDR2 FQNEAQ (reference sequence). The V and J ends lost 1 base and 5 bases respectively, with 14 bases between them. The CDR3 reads CASSLELGVRTEAFF. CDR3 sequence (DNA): TGTGCCAGCAGCTTAGAATTGGGCGTACGAACTGAAGCTTTCTTT. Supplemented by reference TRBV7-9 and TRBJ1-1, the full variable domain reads DTGVSQNPRHKITKRGQNVTFRCDPISEHNRLYWYRQTLGQGPEFLTYFQNEAQLEKSRLLSDRFSAERPKGSFSTLEIQRTEQGDSAMYLCASSLELGVRTEAFFGQGTRLTVV.